Sequencing of this T cell receptor beta chain was carried out in a study of CD4 T cells in relation to SARS-CoV-2 and coronaviruses. The overall study: Of the patients, about 8 were male, a few female, two Hispanic.

Generated by immunoSEQ multiplex PCR, the TCRdb table keeps only in-frame clones and is missing some. There are 58,000 or so clones in the sample; 92% occur only once, and 0.3% to 0.5% lies in the top ten. CDR3 size: 15 residues. The ends were cut back, 0 bases at V and 4 bases at J, with 13 bases in the middle. The germline CDR1 and CDR2 sequences are LNHNV and YYDKDF (reference sequence). As concerns this clone: What it recognizes is unknown.

Study-wide points: Crossreactivity was assessed only for spike protein, not other viral proteins.

The sample comprised naive CD4+ T cells from PBMCs. Subset indicated: naive CD4+ T cells isolated by negative enrichment. V usage is TRBV15 and J usage is TRBJ2-7, with D tentatively TRBD1 (5 bases). The sequence was collected from an adult with COVID-19. The CDR3 sequence: CATSRDLQGDYEQYF. DNA for the CDR3: TGTGCCACCAGCAGAGATCTGCAGGGTGATTACGAGCAGTACTTC.